The rows below give T cell receptor beta chains drawn from one sample of a study of T cell responses to AZD1222 COVID-19 vaccine. Only in-frame clones appear in the TCRdb table, and some are missing; sequencing was by immunoSEQ multiplex PCR. The table shows 150,000 to 200,000 clones, with over 85% occurring only once. The starting material was peripheral blood, obtained on day 0 of AZD1222 vaccination. All receptors come from an adult in good health. CDR3s include the opening cysteine and the closing phenylalanine or tryptophan. A D gene is named only where the DNA matches it firmly. Only part of the rows carry a size: once, few, many, or a class if the clone is expanded.

>TRBJ2-7|.|TRBD2|TRBV10-3
CAIMVSQGLVSGEQYF
TGTGCCATCATGGTCTCCCAAGGACTAGTTTCCGGCGAGCAGTACTTC
>TRBJ2-7|.|.|TRBV24-1
CATSDWDNQDEQYF
TGTGCCACCAGTGATTGGGACAACCAGGACGAGCAGTACTTC
>TRBJ2-4|.|.|TRBV3-1/TRBV3-2
CASSQDLGEDIQYF
TGTGCCAGCAGCCAAGATCTGGGGGAAGACATTCAGTACTTC
>TRBJ2-1|.|TRBD2|TRBV7-2
CASSLALANEQFF
TGTGCCAGCAGCTTAGCACTAGCGAATGAGCAGTTCTTC
>TRBJ2-1|.|.|TRBV27
CASSFFGGQANEQFF
TGTGCCAGCAGTTTTTTTGGGGGGCAAGCCAATGAGCAGTTCTTC
>TRBJ1-6|once|.|TRBV7-8
CASSRRASFYNSPLHF
TGTGCCAGCAGCAGGAGGGCCTCATTCTATAATTCACCCCTCCACTTT
>TRBJ1-2|.|.|TRBV30
CAWSEEGITGYTF
TGTGCCTGGAGTGAGGAAGGTATCACTGGCTACACCTTC
>TRBJ1-1|.|.|TRBV18
CASFSKDSGGGTEAFF
TGTGCCAGCTTTTCAAAAGATTCAGGCGGGGGCACTGAAGCTTTCTTT
>TRBJ1-1|.|.|TRBV11-2
CASSLDRMNTEAFF
TGTGCCAGCAGCTTAGATCGTATGAACACTGAAGCTTTCTTT
>TRBJ1-2|.|TRBD1|TRBV2
CASSIRGTGDYGYTF
TGTGCCAGCAGCATAAGAGGGACAGGGGACTATGGCTACACCTTC
>TRBJ1-2|once|.|TRBV11-2
CASSLGSGERTF
TGTGCCAGCAGCTTAGGCTCCGGGGAGCGCACCTTC
>TRBJ2-2|.|.|TRBV29-1
CSVPGHNTGELFF
TGCAGCGTGCCGGGACACAACACCGGGGAGCTGTTTTTT
>TRBJ2-1|.|TRBD1|TRBV7-8
CASSSTGVGYNEQFF
TGTGCCAGCAGCTCCACAGGGGTGGGCTACAATGAGCAGTTCTTC
>TRBJ1-1|.|.|TRBV12-5
CASGLVQLGDTEAFF
TGTGCTAGTGGTTTGGTACAGCTGGGCGACACTGAAGCTTTCTTT
>TRBJ1-2|.|.|TRBV3-1/TRBV3-2
CASSQDQNSLNYGYTF
TGTGCCAGCAGCCAAGATCAGAACAGCCTGAACTATGGCTACACCTTC
>TRBJ2-1|.|.|TRBV19
CASSPPSYNEQFF
TGTGCCAGTAGTCCACCCTCCTACAATGAGCAGTTCTTC
>TRBJ1-5|.|TRBD1|TRBV5-6
CASSPGQANQPQHF
TGTGCCAGCAGCCCGGGACAGGCTAATCAGCCCCAGCATTTT
>TRBJ2-5|.|TRBD2|TRBV19
CASSFSGGETQYF
TGTGCCAGTAGTTTTAGCGGGGGGGAGACCCAGTACTTC
>TRBJ1-2|.|.|TRBV25-1
CASSALRTDGYTF
TGTGCCAGCAGTGCCCTGAGGACGGATGGCTACACCTTC
>TRBJ1-4|few|.|TRBV4-2
CASSQLLATNEKLFF
TGTGCCAGCAGCCAGCTTCTTGCAACTAATGAAAAACTGTTTTTT
>TRBJ2-7|.|TRBD2|TRBV19
CASSRGLAGEASPWGTYEQYF
TGTGCCAGTAGTAGGGGACTAGCGGGAGAGGCTAGTCCTTGGGGGACCTACGAGCAGTACTTC
>TRBJ1-1|.|.|TRBV30
CAWSRGRLNTEAFF
TGTGCCTGGAGTCGGGGACGGCTGAACACTGAAGCTTTCTTT
>TRBJ1-1|.|.|TRBV18
CASSPRAQVMGAEAFF
TGTGCCAGCTCACCGAGGGCGCAGGTGATGGGCGCTGAAGCTTTCTTT
>TRBJ1-5|.|.|TRBV6-5
CASSPPGRGNQPQHF
TGTGCCAGCAGCCCCCCCGGTCGGGGCAATCAGCCCCAGCATTTT
>TRBJ2-3|once|.|TRBV9
CASSVVSGETTDTQYF
TGTGCCAGCAGCGTAGTGAGCGGAGAAACCACAGATACGCAGTATTTT
>TRBJ2-3|.|TRBD2|TRBV7-7
CASSPGLAGGGDTQYF
TGTGCCAGCAGCCCGGGACTAGCGGGAGGAGGAGATACGCAGTATTTT
>TRBJ2-7|.|.|TRBV3-1/TRBV3-2
CASSHSREQYF
TGTGCCAGCAGCCATTCGCGTGAGCAGTACTTC
>TRBJ2-2|.|.|TRBV11-3
CASSLRSGELFF
TGTGCCAGCAGCTTAAGGTCTGGGGAGCTGTTTTTT
>TRBJ2-1|once|.|TRBV10-3
CAIGGAAKAYNEQFF
TGTGCCATCGGCGGGGCAGCAAAGGCCTACAATGAGCAGTTCTTC
>TRBJ1-5|.|.|TRBV27
CASSSDGTHNQPQHF
TGTGCCAGCAGCTCCGACGGGACACACAATCAGCCCCAGCATTTT
>TRBJ1-1|.|.|TRBV12-3/TRBV12-4
CASRETGNTEAFF
TGTGCCAGCAGGGAGACAGGGAACACTGAAGCTTTCTTT
>TRBJ2-1|.|TRBD2|TRBV19
CASGEPGGYNEQFF
TGTGCCAGTGGGGAGCCCGGGGGGTACAATGAGCAGTTCTTC
>TRBJ1-5|.|.|TRBV18
CASSPGTVREGNQPQHF
TGTGCCAGCTCACCCGGTACAGTCAGGGAAGGCAATCAGCCCCAGCATTTT
>TRBJ1-3|.|.|TRBV6-5
CASSLTVTSGNTIYF
TGTGCCAGCAGTTTGACAGTAACCTCTGGAAACACCATATATTTT
>TRBJ1-2|.|.|TRBV7-9
CASSPTPGFYGYTF
TGTGCCAGCAGTCCAACCCCAGGGTTCTATGGCTACACCTTC
>TRBJ2-5|.|.|TRBV10-2
CASSETGRRETQYF
TGCGCCAGCAGTGAGACGGGGCGGCGAGAGACCCAGTACTTC
>TRBJ1-2|.|.|TRBV3-1/TRBV3-2
CASSQSRTVNYGYTF
TGTGCCAGCAGCCAAAGTAGGACGGTTAACTATGGCTACACCTTC
>TRBJ1-3|.|.|TRBV15
CATSRGDRSPSGNTIYF
TGTGCCACCAGCAGAGGCGACAGGAGTCCCTCTGGAAACACCATATATTTT
>TRBJ2-2|few|.|TRBV29-1
CSVVETLNTGELFF
TGCAGCGTTGTGGAGACACTTAACACCGGGGAGCTGTTTTTT
>TRBJ2-1|.|TRBD1|TRBV4-1
CASSQGPDRTSYNEQFF
TGCGCCAGCAGCCAAGGCCCGGACAGGACATCTTACAATGAGCAGTTCTTC
>TRBJ1-5|.|.|TRBV6-5
CASSSNRGQPQHF
TGTGCCAGCAGCTCCAACCGAGGTCAGCCCCAGCATTTT
>TRBJ2-7|.|.|TRBV29-1
CSVATRAAAHEQYF
TGCAGCGTTGCGACTAGAGCGGCGGCCCACGAGCAGTACTTC
>TRBJ2-7|.|.|TRBV2
CASRPQAGRNRGEQYF
TGTGCCAGCAGGCCACAAGCCGGACGGAATAGGGGCGAGCAGTACTTC
>TRBJ2-2|.|TRBD2|TRBV19
CASSIRTSGMVGELFF
TGTGCCAGTAGTATAAGGACTAGCGGGATGGTCGGGGAGCTGTTTTTT
>TRBJ1-4|.|.|TRBV30
CAWSPGGEKLFF
TGTGCCTGGAGTCCTGGAGGGGAAAAACTGTTTTTT
>TRBJ2-1|.|.|TRBV24-1
CATSDMARYEQFF
TGTGCCACCAGTGATATGGCCCGTTATGAGCAGTTCTTC
>TRBJ2-2|.|TRBD2|TRBV9
CASSVGREGNGELFF
TGTGCCAGCAGCGTCGGGCGGGAGGGAAACGGGGAGCTGTTTTTT
>TRBJ2-2|.|TRBD2|TRBV5-1
CASSLVAGAGELFF
TGCGCCAGCAGTTTGGTAGCGGGAGCCGGGGAGCTGTTTTTT
>TRBJ2-1|.|.|TRBV7-2
CASSLVGGVSDEQFF
TGTGCCAGCAGCTTAGTAGGAGGCGTCTCGGATGAGCAGTTCTTC
>TRBJ1-1|.|.|TRBV24-1
CATSDLGLRAFF
TGTGCCACCAGTGATTTGGGATTAAGAGCTTTCTTT
>TRBJ1-4|few|TRBD1|TRBV30
CAWSATGAINEKLFF
TGTGCCTGGAGTGCGACAGGGGCCATTAATGAAAAACTGTTTTTT
>TRBJ2-5|.|TRBD2|TRBV5-1
CASSLAAGGGETQYF
TGCGCCAGCAGCTTGGCCGCGGGAGGGGGAGAGACCCAGTACTTC
>TRBJ2-5|.|TRBD2|TRBV11-2
CASSRGLGSGGRATETQYF
TGTGCCAGCAGCCGGGGCTTAGGGTCTGGCGGGAGGGCCACCGAGACCCAGTACTTC
>TRBJ2-6|.|.|TRBV30
CAWRSRGGATGANVLTF
TGTGCCTGGAGGTCGAGGGGGGGGGCTACTGGGGCCAACGTCCTGACTTTC